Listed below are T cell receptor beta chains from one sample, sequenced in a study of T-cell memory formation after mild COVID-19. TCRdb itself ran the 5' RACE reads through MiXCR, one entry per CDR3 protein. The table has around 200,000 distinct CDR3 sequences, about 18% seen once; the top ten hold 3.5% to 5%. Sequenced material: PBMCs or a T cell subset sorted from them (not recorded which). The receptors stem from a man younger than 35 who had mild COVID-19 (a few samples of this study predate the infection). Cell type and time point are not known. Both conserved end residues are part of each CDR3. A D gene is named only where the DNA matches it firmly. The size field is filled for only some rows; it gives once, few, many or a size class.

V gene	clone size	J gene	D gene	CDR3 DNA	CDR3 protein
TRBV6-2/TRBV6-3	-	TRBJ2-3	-	TGTGCCAGCAGGGGGGGGCCTGTGATAAAGCAGTATTTT	CASRGGPVIKQYF
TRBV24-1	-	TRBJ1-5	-	TGTGCCACCAGTGATCCCAGACGGAATCAGCCCCAGCATTTT	CATSDPRRNQPQHF
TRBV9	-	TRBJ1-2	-	TGTGCCAGCAGCGTTGGTTTCGGCTATGGCTACACCTTC	CASSVGFGYGYTF
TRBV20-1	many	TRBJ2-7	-	TGCAGTGCTAGATCCCACGCGAACGAGCAGTACTTC	CSARSHANEQYF
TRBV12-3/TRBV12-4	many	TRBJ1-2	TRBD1	TGTGCCAGCAGAGGACAGGGGATAGTCTATGGCTACACCTTC	CASRGQGIVYGYTF
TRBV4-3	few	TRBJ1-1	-	TGCGCCAGCAGCCCAGTCCGGGGGCCCGACACTGAAGCTTTCTTT	CASSPVRGPDTEAFF
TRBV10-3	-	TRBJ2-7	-	TGTGCCATCAGGGGGATAGACTACGAGCAGTACTTC	CAIRGIDYEQYF
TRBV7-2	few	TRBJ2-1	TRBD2	TGTGCCAGCAGCGCGCCCGGGGGGTTTAATAATGAGCAGTTCTTC	CASSAPGGFNNEQFF
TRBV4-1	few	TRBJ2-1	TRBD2	TGCGCCAGCAGCCAAGAAGGCCTAGCGGGGCTTGTTGAGCAGTTCTTC	CASSQEGLAGLVEQFF
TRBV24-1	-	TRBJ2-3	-	TGTGCCACCAGTGATTTGGGGGCGGAAGATACGCAGTATTTT	CATSDLGAEDTQYF
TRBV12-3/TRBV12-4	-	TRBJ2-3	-	TGTGCCAGCAGCTTAGACAGCCGCACAGATACGCAGTATTTT	CASSLDSRTDTQYF
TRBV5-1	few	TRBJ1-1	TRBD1	TGCGCCAGCAGCTACACCGGGACAGGGGGTAACACTGAAGCTTTCTTT	CASSYTGTGGNTEAFF
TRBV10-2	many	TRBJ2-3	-	TGCGCCAGCTCTACTAGCCACAGCACAGATACGCAGTATTTT	CASSTSHSTDTQYF
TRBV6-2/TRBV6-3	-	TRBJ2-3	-	TGTGCCAGCAGTTGGGAGTCAAGGTCCGATACGCAGTATTTT	CASSWESRSDTQYF
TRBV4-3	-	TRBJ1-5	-	TGCGCCAGCAGCCAAGTAACAGGAGATCAGCCCCAGCATTTT	CASSQVTGDQPQHF
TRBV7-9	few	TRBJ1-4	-	TGTGCCAGCAGCCCCCGCTTACATATGTCTAATGAAAAACTGTTTTTT	CASSPRLHMSNEKLFF
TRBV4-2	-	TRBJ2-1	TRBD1	TGTGCCAGCAGCCATGGGAACACAGGGGACAATGAGCAGTTCTTC	CASSHGNTGDNEQFF
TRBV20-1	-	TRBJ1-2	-	TGCATCTATCGGGGGGCTGGCTACACCTTC	CIYRGAGYTF
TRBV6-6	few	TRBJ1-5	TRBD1	TGTGCCAGCAGCGATCGACAGGGGGGAAATCAGCCCCAGCATTTT	CASSDRQGGNQPQHF
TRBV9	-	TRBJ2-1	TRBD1	TGTGCCAGCAGCCTAGGGGGGACAGGGGCTAATGAGCAGTTCTTC	CASSLGGTGANEQFF